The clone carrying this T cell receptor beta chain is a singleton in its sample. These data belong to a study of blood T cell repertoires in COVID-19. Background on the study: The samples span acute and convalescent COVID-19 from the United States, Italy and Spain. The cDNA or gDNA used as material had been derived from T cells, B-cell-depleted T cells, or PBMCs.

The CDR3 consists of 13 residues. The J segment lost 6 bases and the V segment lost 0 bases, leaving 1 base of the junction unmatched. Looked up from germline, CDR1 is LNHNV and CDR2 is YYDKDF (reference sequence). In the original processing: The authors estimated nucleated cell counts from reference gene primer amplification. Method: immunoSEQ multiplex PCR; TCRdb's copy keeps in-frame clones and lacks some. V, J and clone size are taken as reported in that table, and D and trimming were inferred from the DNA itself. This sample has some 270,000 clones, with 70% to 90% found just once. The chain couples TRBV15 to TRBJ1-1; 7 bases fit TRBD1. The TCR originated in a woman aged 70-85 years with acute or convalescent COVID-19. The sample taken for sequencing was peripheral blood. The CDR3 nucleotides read TGTGCCACCAGCAGAGATGGACAGGCTGAAGCTTTCTTT. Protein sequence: CATSRDGQAEAFF.